This is a list of T cell receptor beta chains from one sample in a study of Tregs in tolerant kidney transplant recipients. The table came from immunoSEQ multiplex PCR; TCRdb's copy has only in-frame clones and leaves some out. The data show over 50,000 clones, 70% to 90% seen once. Specimen: Tregs from blood, collected before the transplant. The receptors were gathered from a human donor who received a combined kidney and bone marrow transplant. CDR3s leave out the opening cysteine and the closing phenylalanine or tryptophan.

>TRBJ2-5|TRBV5-6
ASSLGAGRRETQY
>TRBJ1-1|TRBV4-1
ASRRKARTGGFEAF
>TRBJ2-3|TRBV14
ASSRGGSSY
>TRBJ2-7|TRBV7-2
ASSPRASTYEQY
>TRBJ1-2|TRBV5-1
ASSPARFYGYT
>TRBJ1-2|TRBV7-2
ASSAAGGRYGYT
>TRBJ1-4|TRBV7-2
ASSPGGTNEKLF
>TRBJ2-7|TRBV2
ASSGVYEQY
>TRBJ1-2|TRBV7-8
ASSVYRGGYT
>TRBJ1-2|TRBV29-1
SVEDRGHGYT
>TRBJ2-3|TRBV5-6
ASSIPGGGTDTQY
>TRBJ2-1|TRBV29-1
SVEEWGLAGGPIYNEQF
>TRBJ1-3|TRBV7-2
ASSLGSGFGGNTIY
>TRBJ1-5|TRBV21-1
ASRSSGQPNQPQH
>TRBJ2-1|TRBV27
ASSSSRGNEQF
>TRBJ1-1|TRBV27
ASRTGYTEAF
>TRBJ1-2|TRBV5-5
ASSPGQGLIYGYT
>TRBJ2-7|TRBV27
ASSLSAPYEQY
>TRBJ1-1|TRBV6-6
ASSYSLGTDTEAF
>TRBJ1-2|TRBV5-5
ASSPRQDLRYGYT
>TRBJ2-2|TRBV7-8
ASSLIVLDGELF
>TRBJ2-1|TRBV11-3
ASSLDRGDNEQF
>TRBJ1-2|TRBV29-1
SVEGGGEWGAGYT
>TRBJ1-1|TRBV29-1
TARSGTEAF
>TRBJ2-3|TRBV5-1
ASSLDTDTQY
>TRBJ2-7|TRBV5-1
ASSGPGSYEQY
>TRBJ2-1|TRBV5-1
ASSLAPKGGSYNEQF
>TRBJ2-3|TRBV9
ASSARGTDTQY
>TRBJ1-2|TRBV7-9
ASSRVGSYGYT
>TRBJ1-4|TRBV30
AWGWWEKLF
>TRBJ1-2|TRBV19
ASRTSGTGGYGYT
>TRBJ2-3|TRBV20-1
SGGSTDTQY
>TRBJ2-7|TRBV2
ARGTTKGEQY
>TRBJ1-2|TRBV19
ASSVGQGGSYGYT
>TRBJ2-2|TRBV5-4
ASSSGLAGGDTGELF
>TRBJ1-1|TRBV4-2
ASSQTRQGRTAAF
>TRBJ2-6|TRBV7-9
ASSLERGAIYGANVLT
>TRBJ2-7|TRBV7-2
ASSLLAGDRVEQY
>TRBJ2-1|TRBV11-3
ASSFSRANNEQF
>TRBJ1-2|TRBV7-2
ASSLDNVRRQGATYGYT
>TRBJ1-2|TRBV6-6
ASRTQGQGSGYT
>TRBJ2-7|TRBV25-1
ASSGSATSGSYEQY
>TRBJ2-7|TRBV10-1
ASSRNRVGEQY
>TRBJ2-5|TRBV29-1
SVVRVSETQY
>TRBJ2-6|TRBV10-1
ASSRMPAQSRANVLT
>TRBJ1-1|TRBV6-5
ASCWAFGTEAF